This T cell receptor beta chain derives from a study of T cells in Graves' hyperthyroidism and ophthalmopathy. In the study overall: Peripheral blood samples were taken at initial diagnosis, prior to any treatment. Study-wide findings and caveats: The model anticipated ophthalmopathy a median around 6 months pre-onset. Peripheral blood also featured most of the thyroid clonotypes expanded above 0.001.

From germline, CDR1 is DFQATT and CDR2 SNEGSKA (reference sequence). The V end lost 1 base, the J end lost 6 bases, and 16 bases lay between the germline ends. CDR3 length: 14 amino acids. In its sample, this clonotype was seen many times. The antigen is unknown. TCR beta CDR3 region amplification was performed from RNA transcripts. HTBI primers were employed in a first-round RT-PCR of the TCR CDR3. In TCRdb, the multiplex PCR reads were re-called with MiXCR into one record per CDR3 protein. Here the sample spans 400,000 to 600,000 distinct CDR3 sequences, 15% to 20% being singletons. The source of the PBMCs was about 10 ml of fresh peripheral blood.

Specimen: blood. The TCR comes from a woman under 40 with Graves' ophthalmopathy. The V gene is TRBV20-1, the J gene TRBJ2-7, with D possibly matching TRBD2 (6 bases). CDR3 bases: TGCAGTGCTAGAGTCCCGGGGACTCTCTTCGAGCAGTACTTC. It is translated as CSARVPGTLFEQYF.